This TCR beta chain was captured in a study of blood T cell repertoires in COVID-19. TCRdb keeps only in-frame clones here, not all; method: immunoSEQ multiplex PCR. The sample yields roughly 60,000 clones, around 90% seen once. The CDR3 contains 12 residues. V shed 5 bases and J shed 3 bases, with 6 bases lying between them. Germline V lookup: CDR1 MNHEY, CDR2 SVGEGT. This TCR came from a human donor with acute or convalescent COVID-19. The donor label of this sample is uncertain. V usage is TRBV6-2 or TRBV6-3 and J usage is TRBJ2-3; D unclear. Sequenced input: peripheral blood. The CDR3 spells CASSDTTDTQYF. The DNA for the CDR3 is TGTGCCAGCAGTGACACTACAGATACGCAGTATTTT.